This T cell receptor (beta chain) was obtained from a study of response to subunit inactivated influenza vaccine. The CDR3 is 17 amino acids. J gave up 4 bases and V 0 bases, and 5 bases lay outside the gene matches. Germline lookup yields CDR1 KGHSH and CDR2 LQKENI. MiXCR, applied by TCRdb to the RT-PCR reads, yields one record per CDR3 protein. This sample has more than 600,000 distinct CDR3 sequences, with approximately 18% found just once. This clonotype appeared a few times. The TCR originated in a man in his fifties or sixties who received an inactivated influenza vaccine. This specimen was PBMCs from blood, taken roughly 5 days after vaccination. The chain combines TRBV18 with TRBJ2-6, with TRBD2 identical over 8 bases. This CDR3 reads CASSPPQREKGANVLTF. In nucleotides, the CDR3 is TGTGCCAGCTCACCACCCCAGCGGGAGAAGGGGGCCAACGTCCTGACTTTC.